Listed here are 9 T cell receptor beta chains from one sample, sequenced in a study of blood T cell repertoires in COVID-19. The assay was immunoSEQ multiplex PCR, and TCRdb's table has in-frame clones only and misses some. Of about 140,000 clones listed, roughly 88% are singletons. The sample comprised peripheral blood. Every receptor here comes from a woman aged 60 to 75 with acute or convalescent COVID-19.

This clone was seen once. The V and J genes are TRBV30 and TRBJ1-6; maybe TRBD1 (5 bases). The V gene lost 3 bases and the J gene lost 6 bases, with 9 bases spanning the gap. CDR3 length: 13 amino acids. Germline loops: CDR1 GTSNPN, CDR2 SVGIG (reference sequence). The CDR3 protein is CAWSPGLNSPLHF. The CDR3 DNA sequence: TGTGCCTGGAGCCCAGGGCTTAATTCACCCCTCCACTTT.

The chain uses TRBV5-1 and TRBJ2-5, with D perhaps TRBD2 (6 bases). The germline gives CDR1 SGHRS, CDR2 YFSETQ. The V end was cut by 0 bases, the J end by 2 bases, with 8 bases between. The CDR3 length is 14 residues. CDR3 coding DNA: TGCGCCAGCAGCTTGGCAGGAGGGCAAGAGACCCAGTACTTC. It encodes CASSLAGGQETQYF. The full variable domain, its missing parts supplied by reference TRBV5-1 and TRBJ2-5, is KAGVTQTPRYLIKTRGQQVTLSCSPISGHRSVSWYQQTPGQGLQFLFEYFSETQRNKGNFPGRFSGRQFSNSRSEMNVSTLELGDSALYLCASSLAGGQETQYFGPGTRLLVL.

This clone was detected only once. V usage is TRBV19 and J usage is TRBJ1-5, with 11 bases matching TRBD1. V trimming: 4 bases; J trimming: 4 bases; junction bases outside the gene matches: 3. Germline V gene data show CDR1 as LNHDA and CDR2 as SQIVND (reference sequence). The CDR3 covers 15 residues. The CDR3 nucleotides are TGTGCCAGTAGTACGGACAGGGGGCGAAATCAGCCCCAGCATTTT. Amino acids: CASSTDRGRNQPQHF.

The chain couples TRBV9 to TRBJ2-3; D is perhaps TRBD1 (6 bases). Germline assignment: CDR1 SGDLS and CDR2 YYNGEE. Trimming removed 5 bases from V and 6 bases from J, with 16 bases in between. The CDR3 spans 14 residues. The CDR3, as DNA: TGTGCCAGCAGAGTCGGACTGCAGGGGGATACGCAGTATTTT. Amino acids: CASRVGLQGDTQYF.

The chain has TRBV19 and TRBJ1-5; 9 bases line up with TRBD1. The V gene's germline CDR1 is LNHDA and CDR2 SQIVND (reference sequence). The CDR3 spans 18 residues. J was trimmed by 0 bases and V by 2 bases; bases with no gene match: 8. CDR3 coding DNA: TGTGCCAGTAGTATAAGTAACAGGGGGCAAGTTAGCAATCAGCCCCAGCATTTT. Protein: CASSISNRGQVSNQPQHF.

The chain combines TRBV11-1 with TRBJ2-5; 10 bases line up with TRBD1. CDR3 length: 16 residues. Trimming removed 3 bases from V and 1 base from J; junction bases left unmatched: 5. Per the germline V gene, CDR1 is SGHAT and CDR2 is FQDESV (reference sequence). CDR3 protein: CASSFQTGGSQETQYF. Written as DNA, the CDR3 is TGTGCCAGCAGCTTCCAGACAGGGGGCTCCCAAGAGACCCAGTACTTC.

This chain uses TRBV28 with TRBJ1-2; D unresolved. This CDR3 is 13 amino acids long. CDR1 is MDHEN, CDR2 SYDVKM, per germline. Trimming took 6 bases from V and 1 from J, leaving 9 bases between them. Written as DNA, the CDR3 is TGTGCCAGCAGGGCCGGGATTAACTATGGCTACACCTTC. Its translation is CASRAGINYGYTF.

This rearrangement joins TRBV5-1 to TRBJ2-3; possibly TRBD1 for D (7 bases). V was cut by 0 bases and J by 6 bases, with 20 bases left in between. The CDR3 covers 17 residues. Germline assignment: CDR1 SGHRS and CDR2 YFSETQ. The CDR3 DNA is TGCGCCAGCAGCTTGGGCTCTGGCAGGGGGGAAGGCGATACGCAGTATTTT. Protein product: CASSLGSGRGEGDTQYF.

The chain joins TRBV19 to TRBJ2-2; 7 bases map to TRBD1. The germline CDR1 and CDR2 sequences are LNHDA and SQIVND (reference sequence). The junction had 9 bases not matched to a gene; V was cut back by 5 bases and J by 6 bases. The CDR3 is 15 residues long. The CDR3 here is CASSLQGIGAGELFF. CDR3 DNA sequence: TGTGCCAGTAGTCTACAGGGGATTGGGGCCGGGGAGCTGTTTTTT.